The 26 T cell receptor beta chains reported below all come from one sample, sequenced in a study of cytotoxic CD8 clonotypes in ibrutinib-treated CLL. TCRdb keeps only in-frame clones here, not all; method: immunoSEQ multiplex PCR. The table shows more than 200,000 clones, with 70% occurring only once. The sample in question was PBMCs, obtained after 24 months of ibrutinib treatment. Receptors were obtained from a human donor with chronic lymphocytic leukemia.

The chain uses TRBV6-5 and TRBJ2-7; TRBD2 might be the D (7 bases). V was pared by 2 bases and J by 2 bases, with 10 bases between. This CDR3 comprises 14 residues. Germline V gene sequence: CDR1 MNHEY, CDR2 SVGAGI. The CDR3 here is CASSYGGAAYEQYF. CDR3 nucleotides: TGTGCCAGCAGTTACGGGGGGGCGGCCTACGAGCAGTACTTC.

The chain employs TRBV18 and TRBJ2-2, with D perhaps matching TRBD2 (6 bases). The length of the CDR3 is 17 residues. CDR1 is KGHSH and CDR2 is LQKENI in the germline V gene. Trimming took off 2 bases at V and 5 bases at J, with 18 bases between the two ends. CDR3 bases: TGTGCCAGCTCACCAAAACGACTAGGCCAAGGGACCGGGGAGCTGTTTTTT. Its protein product is CASSPKRLGQGTGELFF.

This chain uses TRBV9 with TRBJ2-7; a possible D gene is TRBD1 (6 bases). CDR3 length equals 14 residues. Trimming stripped 4 bases from V and 0 bases from J, with 11 bases between. Germline lookup yields CDR1 SGDLS and CDR2 YYNGEE. In nucleotides, the CDR3 is TGTGCCAGCAGCCCACCAGGGGCCTCCTACGAGCAGTACTTC. This translates into CASSPPGASYEQYF. Using reference TRBV9 and TRBJ2-7 for the parts outside the CDR3, the full variable domain is DSGVTQTPKHLITATGQRVTLRCSPRSGDLSVYWYQQSLDQGLQFLIQYYNGEERAKGNILERFSAQQFPDLHSELNLSSLELGDSALYFCASSPPGASYEQYFGPGTRLTVT.

Concerning this clone itself: Other DNA sequences within the sample encode an identical CDR3. The chain is built from TRBV27 and TRBJ2-3; 9 bases are a match to TRBD2. In germline, CDR1 is MNHEY, CDR2 SMNVEV (reference sequence). The CDR3 sequence is 14 residues long. V dropped 2 bases and J dropped 3; count of bases not matched to a gene: 0. This chain's CDR3 is CASSLAGGTDTQYF. The CDR3 nucleotides read TGTGCCAGCAGTTTAGCGGGAGGGACAGATACGCAGTATTTT.

The chain has TRBV13 and TRBJ2-7, with D perhaps assigned TRBD1 or TRBD2 (5 bases each). Trimming removed 5 bases from V and 0 bases from J, with 8 bases in between. Germline V gene sequence: CDR1 PRHDT, CDR2 FYEKMQ (reference sequence). The CDR3 is 13 amino acids. CDR3 DNA sequence: TGTGCCAGCAGCCGGGACGGCTCCTACGAGCAGTACTTC. Amino acids: CASSRDGSYEQYF.

The chain is built from TRBV27 and TRBJ2-1; D is unresolved. This CDR3 contains 11 residues. Germline values: CDR1 MNHEY, CDR2 SMNVEV (reference sequence). The V gene lost 8 bases and the J gene lost 10 bases, with 12 bases spanning the gap. The DNA of the CDR3 is TGTGCCAGCGGTCTCCAAAACGAGCAGTTCTTC. This encodes CASGLQNEQFF.

This clone was seen a few times. The V gene is TRBV10-3, the J gene TRBJ1-3; tentative D call: TRBD1 (5 bases). This CDR3 contains 15 residues. Germline CDR1 ENHRY, CDR2 SYGVKD. Trimming left V 0 bases short and J 9 bases short, with 15 bases between. The CDR3 loop reads CAISESTRDQGTIYF. The CDR3 DNA sequence: TGTGCCATCAGTGAGTCGACTCGAGACCAGGGCACCATATATTTT.

This chain connects TRBV19 to TRBJ1-1; D may be TRBD1 (5 bases). The CDR3 is 14 amino acids. Trimming left V 8 bases short and J 1 base short, with 14 bases between. From germline, CDR1 is LNHDA and CDR2 SQIVND (reference sequence). Here the CDR3 reads CASSDGQKNTEAFF. Written as DNA, the CDR3 is TGTGCCAGTTCAGACGGACAAAAGAACACTGAAGCTTTCTTT.

A remark on this clone: At one boundary the junction diverges from the germline segment, which might be a read error. The chain joins TRBV10-1 to TRBJ2-1, with TRBD1 matching 7 bases. The V gene's germline CDR1 is WNHNN and CDR2 SYGVQD (reference sequence). The CDR3 loop spans 13 amino acids. The CDR3 is CASSESATGYGIF. In DNA form, the CDR3 reads TGCGCCAGCAGTGAGTCGGCGACAGGGTATGGAATCTTC.

This clone was detected only a few times. The chain recombines TRBV18 with TRBJ2-1; TRBD2 might be the D (5 bases). Germline V gene data show CDR1 as KGHSH and CDR2 as LQKENI. V lost 2 bases and J 8 bases, leaving 13 bases between the germline ends. This CDR3 spans 14 amino acids. The CDR3 nucleotides read TGTGCCAGCTCACCAGCGACTAAGGTTCATGAGCAGTTCTTC. Its translation is CASSPATKVHEQFF.

The chain joins TRBV29-1 to TRBJ2-7; D tentatively reads TRBD1 or TRBD2 (5 bases each). From germline, CDR1 is SQVTM and CDR2 ANQGSEA. The V end lost 5 bases, the J end lost 3 bases, and 17 bases lay between the germline ends. CDR3 length: 14 amino acids. The CDR3 sequence: CSVSIRDGGYEQYF. CDR3 coding DNA: TGCAGCGTTTCCATCCGGGACGGTGGCTACGAGCAGTACTTC.

This chain uses TRBV6-5 with TRBJ1-1, with no clear D. CDR3 size: 13 residues. The germline V and J ends were trimmed by 7 bases and 5 bases, with 14 bases remaining between them. The germline V gene has CDR1 MNHEY and CDR2 SVGAGI. The CDR3 protein is CASNLAGRTEAFF. CDR3 DNA sequence: TGTGCCAGCAACCTCGCGGGGAGGACTGAAGCTTTCTTT.

This clone has only one observation. V gene TRBV7-9 combines with J gene TRBJ1-1; D uncertain. CDR1 and CDR2 from the germline V gene are SEHNR and FQNEAQ (reference sequence). The CDR3 length is 16 residues. Trimming stripped 5 bases from V and 0 bases from J, with 16 bases between. Here the CDR3 reads CASSEEQRWMNTEAFF. The DNA for the CDR3 is TGTGCCAGCAGCGAAGAACAAAGGTGGATGAACACTGAAGCTTTCTTT.

The chain combines TRBV28 with TRBJ1-3, with D unclear. CDR1 MDHEN and CDR2 SYDVKM come from the germline V gene. This CDR3 has 14 residues. V was trimmed by 5 bases and J by 1 base, leaving 9 bases between them. CDR3 in amino acids: CASSLLYSGNTIYF. For the CDR3, the DNA is TGTGCCAGCAGTCTGTTATATTCTGGAAACACCATATATTTT. The full variable domain, rest sourced from reference TRBV28 and TRBJ1-3, is DVKVTQSSRYLVKRTGEKVFLECVQDMDHENMFWYRQDPGLGLRLIYFSYDVKMKEKGDIPEGYSVSREKKERFSLILESASTNQTSMYLCASSLLYSGNTIYFGEGSWLTVV.

The chain couples TRBV7-2 to TRBJ2-1; 9 bases align to TRBD1. The V gene end was trimmed by 5 bases and the J gene end by 5 bases; junction bases not matched to a gene: 7. There are 15 residues in the CDR3. The V gene's germline CDR1 is SGHTA and CDR2 FQGNSA. CDR3 sequence reads: CASSGGQGRNNEQFF. CDR3 nucleotides: TGTGCCAGCAGCGGGGGACAGGGCCGTAACAATGAGCAGTTCTTC.

V usage is TRBV2 and J usage is TRBJ2-1; 15 positions agree with TRBD2. There are 16 residues in the CDR3. V trimming: 7 bases; J trimming: 12 bases; junction bases outside the gene matches: 13. The germline V gene encodes CDR1 SNHLY and CDR2 FYNNEI. CDR3 nucleotide sequence: TGTGCCAGCAAGGCCCTTTCGGGACTAGCGGGAGGTTGGCAGTTCTTC. It translates to CASKALSGLAGGWQFF.

The chain carries TRBV11-2 and TRBJ2-7; D is possibly TRBD1 (5 bases). This CDR3 has 12 residues. Germline values: CDR1 SGHAT, CDR2 FQNNGV. Trimming took off 5 bases at V and 5 bases at J, with 10 bases between the two ends. For the CDR3, the DNA is TGTGCCAGCAGCCCCTTGGGGCACGAGCAGTACTTC. Residues: CASSPLGHEQYF.

The chain employs TRBV9 and TRBJ2-2; TRBD2 aligns across 8 bases. The CDR3 covers 17 residues. V dropped 2 bases and J dropped 1; count of bases not matched to a gene: 7. The germline gives CDR1 SGDLS, CDR2 YYNGEE. The CDR3 here is CASSVRSGSGNTGELFF. CDR3 in DNA: TGTGCCAGCAGCGTCCGAAGCGGGAGCGGGAACACCGGGGAGCTGTTTTTT.

The chain combines TRBV12-5 with TRBJ2-7; possible D gene TRBD1, 6 bases. Trimming shortened V by 0 bases and J by 7 bases, and 19 bases separated the two germline ends. The CDR3 is 16 residues long. In germline, CDR1 is LGHNT, CDR2 FRNRAP. The CDR3 here is CASGLVREGVLIEQYF. The DNA for the CDR3 is TGTGCTAGTGGTTTGGTAAGAGAGGGGGTCCTAATAGAGCAGTACTTC. Together with reference TRBV12-5 and TRBJ2-7, the CDR3 gives the full variable domain: DARVTQTPRHKVTEMGQEVTMRCQPILGHNTVFWYRQTMMQGLELLAYFRNRAPLDDSGMPKDRFSAEMPDATLATLKIQPSEPRDSAVYFCASGLVREGVLIEQYFGPGTRLTVT.

The chain joins TRBV5-4 to TRBJ2-1; TRBD2 agrees at 8 bases. Trimming took 7 bases from V and 6 from J; bases not matched to a gene: 9. The CDR3 has 14 residues. Germline V gene sequence: CDR1 SGHNT, CDR2 YYREEE (reference sequence). CDR3 nucleotides: TGTGCCAGCTCCTCCGGGACTAGTGGCAATGAGCAGTTCTTC. This translates into CASSSGTSGNEQFF. The full variable domain, with the rest looked up from reference TRBV5-4 and TRBJ2-1, is ETGVTQSPTHLIKTRGQQVTLRCSSQSGHNTVSWYQQALGQGPQFIFQYYREEENGRGNFPPRFSGLQFPNYSSELNVNALELDDSALYLCASSSGTSGNEQFFGPGTRLTVL.

The V call is TRBV19, the J call TRBJ2-7, with D uncertain. Germline V gene sequence: CDR1 LNHDA, CDR2 SQIVND (reference sequence). CDR3 length: 14 residues. V was pared by 1 base and J by 0 bases, with 7 bases between. The CDR3 region is CASSIASTSYEQYF. The DNA of the CDR3 is TGTGCCAGTAGTATAGCTTCCACCTCCTACGAGCAGTACTTC.

This clone showed up just a few times. This chain uses TRBV4-2 with TRBJ2-7; D not resolved. Per germline, CDR1 LGHNA and CDR2 YNFKEQ. Trimming cost V 1 base and J 2 bases, with 6 bases left between them. The CDR3 spans 13 residues. The CDR3 region is CASSQGSAYEQYF. DNA for the CDR3: TGTGCCAGCAGCCAAGGCTCGGCCTACGAGCAGTACTTC.

This rearrangement joins TRBV2 to TRBJ2-1; the match to TRBD1 covers 8 bases. Germline CDR1 reads SNHLY; CDR2 reads FYNNEI. The CDR3 loop spans 14 amino acids. V dropped 6 bases and J dropped 10; count of bases not matched to a gene: 11. The CDR3 reads CASSGTGSLPEQFF. The CDR3 DNA sequence: TGTGCCAGCAGCGGGACAGGTTCGCTGCCCGAGCAGTTCTTC.

This chain links TRBV2 with TRBJ1-2; 10 nucleotides line up with TRBD1. V gave up 8 bases and J gave up 7 bases; unmatched junction bases: 4. The CDR3 is 12 amino acids. CDR1 is SNHLY and CDR2 is FYNNEI in the germline V gene. DNA for the CDR3: TGTGCCAGCCGACAGGGGGCGCTTGGCTACACCTTC. Its protein is CASRQGALGYTF.

The V call is TRBV27, the J call TRBJ2-7, with 8 positions matching TRBD1. The CDR3 consists of 16 residues. Per germline, CDR1 MNHEY and CDR2 SMNVEV (reference sequence). The ends lost 5 bases at V and 2 bases at J; junction bases unmatched: 11. CDR3: CASSRPHGTGAYEQYF. CDR3 nucleotide sequence: TGTGCCAGCAGTAGACCCCACGGGACAGGCGCCTACGAGCAGTACTTC.

The chain is built from TRBV9 and TRBJ2-3, with 10 nucleotides matching TRBD2. Germline V gives CDR1 SGDLS, CDR2 YYNGEE. Trimming removed 4 bases from V and 2 bases from J; junction bases left unmatched: 4. CDR3 length equals 15 residues. The CDR3 nucleotides read TGTGCCAGCAGCCTAGGACTAGCGGCCACAGATACGCAGTATTTT. It encodes CASSLGLAATDTQYF.